What follows are 5 T cell receptor beta chains derived from one specimen sequenced in a study of CD8 T cells in Susac syndrome. RNA totalling about 0.5 to 1 ug underwent reverse transcription with random hexamers. TCRdb re-called the immunoSEQ multiplex PCR reads through MiXCR, storing one row per CDR3 protein. The table includes about 120,000 distinct CDR3 sequences, 94% detected once. The sample was CD4+ T cells from PBMCs. Receptor source: a human donor in good health.

J is TRBJ1-5 and V is TRBV30, with TRBD1 as a possible D gene (5 bases). This CDR3 contains 15 residues. Germline-derived CDR1 and CDR2 are GTSNPN and SVGIG (reference sequence). The V end was cut by 1 base, the J end by 6 bases, with 16 bases between. The CDR3, as DNA: TGTGCCTGGAGTGCCAGCCTGCAGGGTAGTCAGCCCCAGCATTTT. Amino acid sequence: CAWSASLQGSQPQHF.

V usage is TRBV6-5 and J usage is TRBJ2-1, with 7 bases fitting TRBD1. After removal of 6 bases from V and 9 bases from J, the junction contained 8 bases not matched to a gene. This CDR3 spans 13 amino acids. Germline V gene data show CDR1 as MNHEY and CDR2 as SVGAGI. DNA for the CDR3: TGTGCCAGCAGCTTTGACAGGGAGAGTGAGCAGTTCTTC. Its translation is CASSFDRESEQFF.

The chain joins TRBV30 to TRBJ1-4, with 10 bases aligning to TRBD1. The germline CDR1 and CDR2 sequences are GTSNPN and SVGIG (reference sequence). The CDR3 length is 14 residues. V trimming: 6 bases; J trimming: 11 bases; junction bases outside the gene matches: 12. CDR3 region: CACYDRGRDGKLFF. The CDR3, as DNA: TGTGCCTGTTACGACAGGGGGCGCGACGGGAAACTGTTTTTT.

This chain joins TRBV30 and TRBJ2-1, with D possibly TRBD2 on 5 matching bases. Germline loops: CDR1 GTSNPN, CDR2 SVGIG (reference sequence). The CDR3 has 13 amino acids. Deletions cut 0 bases from V and 7 bases from J, with 10 bases between. The CDR3 is CAWSVRDLNEQFF. CDR3 nucleotides: TGTGCCTGGAGTGTACGGGATCTGAATGAGCAGTTCTTC.

The genes are TRBV14 and TRBJ2-7, with D perhaps TRBD2 (6 bases). The germline gives CDR1 SGHDN, CDR2 FVKESK. The CDR3 covers 15 residues. V shed 1 base and J shed 2 bases, with 12 bases lying between them. CDR3 DNA: TGTGCCAGCAGCCAAGTAATAGGCGGGACCTACGAGCAGTACTTC. Translated, it gives CASSQVIGGTYEQYF.